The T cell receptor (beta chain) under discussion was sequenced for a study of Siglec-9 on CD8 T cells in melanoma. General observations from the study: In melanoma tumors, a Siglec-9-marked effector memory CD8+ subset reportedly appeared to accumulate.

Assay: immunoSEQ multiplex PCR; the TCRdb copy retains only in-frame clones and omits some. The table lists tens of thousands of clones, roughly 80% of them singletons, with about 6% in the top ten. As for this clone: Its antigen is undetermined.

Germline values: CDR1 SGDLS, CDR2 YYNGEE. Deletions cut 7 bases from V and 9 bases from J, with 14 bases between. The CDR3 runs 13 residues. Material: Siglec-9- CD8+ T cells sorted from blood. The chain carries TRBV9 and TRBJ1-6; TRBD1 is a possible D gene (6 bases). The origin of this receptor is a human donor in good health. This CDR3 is CASAWGAGSPLHF. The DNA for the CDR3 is TGTGCCAGCGCGTGGGGGGCGGGTTCACCCCTCCACTTT. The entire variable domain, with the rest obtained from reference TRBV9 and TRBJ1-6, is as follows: DSGVTQTPKHLITATGQRVTLRCSPRSGDLSVYWYQQSLDQGLQFLIQYYNGEERAKGNILERFSAQQFPDLHSELNLSSLELGDSALYFCASAWGAGSPLHFGNGTRLTVT.